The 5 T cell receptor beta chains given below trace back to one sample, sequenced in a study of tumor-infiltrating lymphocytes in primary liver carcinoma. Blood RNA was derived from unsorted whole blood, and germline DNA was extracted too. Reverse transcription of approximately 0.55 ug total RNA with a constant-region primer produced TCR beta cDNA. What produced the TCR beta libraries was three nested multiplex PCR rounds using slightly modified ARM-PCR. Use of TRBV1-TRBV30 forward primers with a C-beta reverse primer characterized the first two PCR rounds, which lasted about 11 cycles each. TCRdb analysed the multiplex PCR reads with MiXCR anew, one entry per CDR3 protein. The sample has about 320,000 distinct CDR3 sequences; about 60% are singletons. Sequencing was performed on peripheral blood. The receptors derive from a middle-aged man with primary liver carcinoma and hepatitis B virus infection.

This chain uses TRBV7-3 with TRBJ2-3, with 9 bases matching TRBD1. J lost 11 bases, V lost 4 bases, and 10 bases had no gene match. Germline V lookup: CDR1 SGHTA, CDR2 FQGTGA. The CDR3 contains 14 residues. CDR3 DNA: TGTGCCAGCAGCTCCGGGACAGGGAGCCTCGGGCAGTATTTT. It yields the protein CASSSGTGSLGQYF.

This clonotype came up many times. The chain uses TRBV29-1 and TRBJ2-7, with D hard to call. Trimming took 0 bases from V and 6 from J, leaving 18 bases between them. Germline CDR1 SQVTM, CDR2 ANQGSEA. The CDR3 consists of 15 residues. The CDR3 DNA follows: TGCAGCGTTGAAGATCAGCCGATCCCCGGGTCCGAGCAGTACTTC. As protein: CSVEDQPIPGSEQYF.

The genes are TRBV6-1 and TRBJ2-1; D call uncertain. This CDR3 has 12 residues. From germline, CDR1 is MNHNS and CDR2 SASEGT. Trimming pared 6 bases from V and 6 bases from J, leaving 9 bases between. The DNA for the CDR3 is TGTGCCAGCAGATGGGCCGCCAATGAGCAGTTCTTC. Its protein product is CASRWAANEQFF.

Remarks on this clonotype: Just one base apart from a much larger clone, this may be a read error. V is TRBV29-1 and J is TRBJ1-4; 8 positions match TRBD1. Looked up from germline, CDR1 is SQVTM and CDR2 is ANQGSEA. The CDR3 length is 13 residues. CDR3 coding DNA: TGCAGCGTTTGGGACAGGCATAATGAAAAACTGCTTTTT. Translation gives CSVWDRHNEKLLF.

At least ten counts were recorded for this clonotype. CDR3 nucleotide sequence: TGTGCCAGCCTACTAGCGGGAACAGATACGCAGTATTTT. This encodes CASLLAGTDTQYF. V is TRBV11-2 and J is TRBJ2-3; 10 positions agree with TRBD2. V dropped 8 bases and J dropped 3; count of bases not matched to a gene: 2. Germline lookup yields CDR1 SGHAT and CDR2 FQNNGV. CDR3 length: 13 residues.